What follows is one TCR beta chain and its context. Its specificity is not known. From germline, CDR1 is SGHNT and CDR2 YENEEA. The CDR3 contains 16 residues. Trimming removed 5 bases from V and 1 base from J, with 15 bases in between. Profiled with immunoSEQ multiplex PCR; TCRdb holds only in-frame clones, not every one. The table shows over 150,000 clones, with about 80% occurring only once. This sample was taken from a study of cytotoxic CD8 clonotypes in ibrutinib-treated CLL. About the study: The patient breakdown showed fewer than twelve relapsed/refractory and about 16 treatment-naive cases, with some 18 IGHV unmutated. When averaged across all of the samples, the counts came to 255,043 productive templates and tens of thousands of productive rearrangements.

Cryopreserved PBMCs supplied about 2 micrograms of genomic DNA for TCR beta libraries. Study-wide results and limits: Baseline levels of clonality went above those of age-matched healthy donors and moved with circulating CD8+ T-cell counts.

This TCR was sampled from a human donor with chronic lymphocytic leukemia. The sequenced sample was PBMCs, obtained after 12 months of ibrutinib treatment. The chain links TRBV11-3 to TRBJ1-3, with D possibly being TRBD1 (6 bases). The CDR3 DNA sequence: TGTGCCAGCAGCCCCCGTCCGGGGGCTTCTGGAAACACCATATATTTT. It codes for CASSPRPGASGNTIYF.